Listed here are 20 T cell receptor beta chains from one sample, sequenced in a study of vaccination and CD4 T cells after COVID-19. Treatment given: approximately nine-day PBMC culture with coronavirus spike peptide pools or control peptides (ViraFEST assay). Their antigen targets remain unknown. Oncomine TCR Beta short-read sequencing was applied to DNA from cultured CD4+ T cells. TCRdb re-called the PCR reads with MiXCR, one entry per CDR3 protein. The sample shows 20,000 to 25,000 distinct CDR3 sequences, around 42% of them seen only once. What was sequenced was CD4+ T cells from blood, cultured in vitro. All receptors derive from a human donor who had recovered from COVID-19.

The chain links TRBV11-2 to TRBJ2-1; 8 nucleotides line up with TRBD2. Germline CDR1 and CDR2: SGHAT and FQNNGV. The CDR3 sequence is 16 residues long. V shed 4 bases, J shed 2 bases, and the junction held 7 bases outside the gene matches. In DNA, the CDR3 is TGTGCCAGCAGCTCGGGGGGGGAATCGGCCTACAATGAGCAGTTCTTC. It specifies CASSSGGESAYNEQFF.

This clonotype came up a few times. V is TRBV20-1 and J is TRBJ2-2; 10 nucleotides line up with TRBD2. This CDR3 has 17 amino acids. Germline V gives CDR1 DFQATT, CDR2 SNEGSKA (reference sequence). J lost 5 bases, V lost 1 base, and 10 bases had no gene match. CDR3 nucleotide sequence: TGCAGTGCTAGAGTCCAGCGGGGGGGCCTGGGGACCGGGGAGCTGTTTTTT. This encodes CSARVQRGGLGTGELFF.

In its sample, this clonotype was seen a few times. J is TRBJ1-6 and V is TRBV30; the match to TRBD1 covers 7 bases. CDR3 length: 16 residues. V trimming: 3 bases; J trimming: 7 bases; junction bases outside the gene matches: 12. Germline values: CDR1 GTSNPN, CDR2 SVGIG (reference sequence). CDR3 residues: CAWSPGGGRTNSPLHF. The CDR3 DNA reads as TGTGCCTGGAGCCCAGGGGGGGGGCGCACCAATTCACCCCTCCACTTT.

The V gene is TRBV19, the J gene TRBJ2-5; TRBD1 aligns across 8 bases. This CDR3 is built from 16 residues. CDR1 is LNHDA, CDR2 SQIVND, per germline (reference sequence). The J segment lost 4 bases and the V segment lost 6 bases, leaving 13 bases of the junction unmatched. The CDR3 here is CASSPTGQGSLETQYF. The DNA for the CDR3 is TGTGCCAGTAGCCCAACTGGACAGGGTTCGCTAGAGACCCAGTACTTC.

The sample holds a few counts of this clonotype. The rearrangement links TRBV7-2 to TRBJ1-2; TRBD1 might be the D (6 bases). Germline CDR1 is SGHTA and CDR2 is FQGNSA. The CDR3 runs 15 residues. Trimming stripped 5 bases from V and 4 bases from J, with 17 bases between. CDR3 loop: CASSPLSGASYGYTF. In DNA form, the CDR3 reads TGTGCCAGCAGCCCCTTGTCGGGGGCGAGCTATGGCTACACCTTC. Looking up the rest from reference TRBV7-2 and TRBJ1-2 gives the full variable domain: GAGVSQSPSNKVTEKGKDVELRCDPISGHTALYWYRQSLGQGLEFLIYFQGNSAPDKSGLPSDRFSAERTGGSVSTLTIQRTQQEDSAVYLCASSPLSGASYGYTFGSGTRLTVV.

CDR3 region: CASSPRVSTYEQYF. The CDR3 DNA is TGTGCCAGTAGTCCTCGTGTGAGTACCTACGAGCAGTACTTC. This chain uses TRBV19 with TRBJ2-7; no reliable D call. CDR3 length: 14 amino acids. Germline lookup yields CDR1 LNHDA and CDR2 SQIVND (reference sequence). V gave up 5 bases and J gave up 2 bases, with 13 bases separating them. Looking up the rest from reference TRBV19 and TRBJ2-7 gives the full variable domain: DGGITQSPKYLFRKEGQNVTLSCEQNLNHDAMYWYRQDPGQGLRLIYYSQIVNDFQKGDIAEGYSVSREKKESFPLTVTSAQKNPTAFYLCASSPRVSTYEQYFGPGTRLTVT.

This clonotype is medium-sized by share. This chain connects TRBV20-1 to TRBJ1-5, with D perhaps TRBD1 (5 bases). CDR1 is DFQATT and CDR2 is SNEGSKA in the germline V gene (reference sequence). The CDR3 extends over 14 amino acids. V was cut by 6 bases and J by 7 bases, with 19 bases left in between. The CDR3 DNA follows: TGCAGTGCCCGACGAGAGACAGCGTGGCAGCCCCAGCATTTT. This translates into CSARRETAWQPQHF.

This clonotype was detected once. CDR3 loop: CASSPSLTYEQYF. The CDR3 DNA sequence: TGTGCCAGCAGCCCAAGTCTCACCTACGAGCAGTACTTC. The genes are TRBV11-2 and TRBJ2-7; D uncertain. The CDR3 has 13 residues. Germline CDR1 SGHAT, CDR2 FQNNGV. V was pared by 5 bases and J by 2 bases, with 10 bases between.

This chain links TRBV2 with TRBJ2-7, with 8 bases matching TRBD1. There are 13 residues in the CDR3. Looked up from germline, CDR1 is SNHLY and CDR2 is FYNNEI. Trimming cost V 6 bases and J 4 bases; bases outside gene matches: 5. The CDR3 DNA reads TGTGCCAGCAGGAAGACAGGGGCGTACGAGCAGTACTTC. Encoded protein: CASRKTGAYEQYF.

The rearrangement joins TRBV20-1 to TRBJ1-5; maybe TRBD1 (6 bases). From germline, CDR1 is DFQATT and CDR2 SNEGSKA (reference sequence). V gave up 3 bases and J gave up 3 bases, with 18 bases separating them. The CDR3 contains 16 residues. CDR3 DNA sequence: TGCAGTGCTAGGGGCGGGGGCGGCTATCTCAATCAGCCCCAGCATTTT. Its translation is CSARGGGGYLNQPQHF.

This clonotype has more than one count but fewer than ten. This rearrangement joins TRBV21-1 to TRBJ1-1. TRBV21-1 is reported as a pseudogene. This CDR3 has 11 residues. This chain's CDR3 is CASPSFAEAFF. CDR3 DNA sequence: TGTGCCAGCCCTAGTTTCGCTGAAGCTTTCTTT.

The chain is built from TRBV7-2 and TRBJ2-7; 9 bases line up with TRBD1. Germline values: CDR1 SGHTA, CDR2 FQGNSA. V lost 3 bases, J lost 3 bases, and 6 bases stayed unmatched. CDR3 length equals 15 residues. In DNA, the CDR3 is TGTGCCAGCAGCTTCTCCGGGACAGGGAACTACGAGCAGTACTTC. Its translation is CASSFSGTGNYEQYF.

This sequence joins TRBV11-3 and TRBJ2-5, with D possibly TRBD2 on 5 matching bases. The germline gives CDR1 SGHNT, CDR2 YENEEA. V lost 1 base, J lost 6 bases, and 15 bases lay in between. This CDR3 is built from 15 residues. The CDR3 here is CASSLVLAGEKTQYF. The CDR3 nucleotides read TGTGCCAGCAGCTTAGTCCTAGCCGGGGAAAAGACCCAGTACTTC. The full variable domain, its missing parts supplied by reference TRBV11-3 and TRBJ2-5, is EAGVVQSPRYKIIEKKQPVAFWCNPISGHNTLYWYLQNLGQGPELLIRYENEEAVDDSQLPKDRFSAERLKGVDSTLKIQPAELGDSAVYLCASSLVLAGEKTQYFGPGTRLLVL.

The rearrangement uses TRBV25-1 and TRBJ2-7, with TRBD1 matching 11 bases. V was pared by 0 bases and J by 4 bases, with 5 bases of the junction left unmatched. Germline CDR1 and CDR2: MGHDK and SYGVNS. The CDR3 consists of 16 residues. The CDR3, as DNA: TGTGCCAGCAGTGAATATCACGGACAGGGGGCTTACGAGCAGTACTTC. Protein product: CASSEYHGQGAYEQYF.

The rearrangement joins TRBV2 to TRBJ1-1; 9 bases are shared with TRBD1. Trimming cost V 4 bases and J 6 bases; bases outside gene matches: 3. CDR3 length: 13 residues. Per germline, CDR1 SNHLY and CDR2 FYNNEI. Here the CDR3 reads CASSGTGAAEAFF. The CDR3 DNA follows: TGTGCCAGCAGTGGGACAGGGGCCGCTGAAGCTTTCTTT.

This clonotype has only a few counts. This sequence joins TRBV7-6 and TRBJ2-1; 8 nucleotides line up with TRBD2. This CDR3 contains 15 residues. V was clipped by 1 base and J by 7 bases; unmatched bases: 6. Germline lookup yields CDR1 SGHVS and CDR2 FNYEAQ. The CDR3 nucleotides are TGTGCCAGCAGCTTAGGGCATAGCGGGATTAATGAGCAGTTCTTC. Its translation is CASSLGHSGINEQFF. The entire variable domain, with the rest obtained from reference TRBV7-6 and TRBJ2-1, is as follows: GAGVSQSPRYKVTKRGQDVALRCDPISGHVSLYWYRQALGQGPEFLTYFNYEAQQDKSGLPNDRFSAERPEGSISTLTIQRTEQRDSAMYRCASSLGHSGINEQFFGPGTRLTVL.

V is TRBV28 and J is TRBJ2-7; 10 bases agree with TRBD1. Germline V gene sequence: CDR1 MDHEN, CDR2 SYDVKM. Losses at the gene ends were 3 bases for V and 4 bases for J; bases not matched to a gene: 9. This CDR3 is built from 16 residues. CDR3 bases: TGTGCCAGCAGTTTGCCCCCCGGGACAGGGGTTTACGAGCAGTACTTC. It is translated as CASSLPPGTGVYEQYF. The entire variable domain, with the rest obtained from reference TRBV28 and TRBJ2-7, is as follows: DVKVTQSSRYLVKRTGEKVFLECVQDMDHENMFWYRQDPGLGLRLIYFSYDVKMKEKGDIPEGYSVSREKKERFSLILESASTNQTSMYLCASSLPPGTGVYEQYFGPGTRLTVT.

V usage is TRBV7-2 and J usage is TRBJ2-1, with TRBD2 identical over 8 bases. The length of the CDR3 is 16 residues. Germline V gene data show CDR1 as SGHTA and CDR2 as FQGNSA. V trimming: 3 bases; J trimming: 5 bases; junction bases outside the gene matches: 9. This chain's CDR3 is CASSFEGLGGDNEQFF. In DNA, the CDR3 is TGTGCCAGCAGCTTTGAGGGACTAGGGGGGGACAATGAGCAGTTCTTC.

This chain connects TRBV5-1 to TRBJ2-5; D might be TRBD1 (5 bases). Germline V gives CDR1 SGHRS, CDR2 YFSETQ. The length of the CDR3 is 12 residues. Trimming stripped 7 bases from V and 4 bases from J, with 11 bases between. This CDR3 is CASWRTGETQYF. The CDR3 DNA reads TGCGCCAGCTGGCGCACAGGAGAGACCCAGTACTTC.

This clonotype was detected only a few times. The chain combines TRBV15 with TRBJ2-2; 7 bases line up with TRBD2. The CDR3 runs to 16 residues. J gave up 7 bases and V 1 base, and 9 bases lay outside the gene matches. From germline, CDR1 is LNHNV and CDR2 YYDKDF (reference sequence). CDR3 sequence (DNA): TGTGCCACCAGCAGAGGCGGGAGTGGGTTTTTCGGGGAGCTGTTTTTT. Its protein is CATSRGGSGFFGELFF.